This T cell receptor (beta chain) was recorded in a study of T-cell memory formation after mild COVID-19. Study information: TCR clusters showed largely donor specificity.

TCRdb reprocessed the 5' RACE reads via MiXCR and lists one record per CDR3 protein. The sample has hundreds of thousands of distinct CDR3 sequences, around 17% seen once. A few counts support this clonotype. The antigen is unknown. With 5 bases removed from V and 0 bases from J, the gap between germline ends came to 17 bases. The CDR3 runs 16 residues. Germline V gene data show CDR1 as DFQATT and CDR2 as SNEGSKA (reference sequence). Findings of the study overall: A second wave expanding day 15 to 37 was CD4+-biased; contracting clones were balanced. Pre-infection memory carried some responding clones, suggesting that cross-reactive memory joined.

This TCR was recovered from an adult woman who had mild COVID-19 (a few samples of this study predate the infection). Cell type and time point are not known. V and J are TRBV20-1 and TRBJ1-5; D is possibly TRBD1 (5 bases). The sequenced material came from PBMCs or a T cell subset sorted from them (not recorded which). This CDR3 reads CSAASRQSYSNQPQHF. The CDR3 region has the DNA TGCAGTGCTGCTAGCAGACAGTCGTATAGCAATCAGCCCCAGCATTTT.